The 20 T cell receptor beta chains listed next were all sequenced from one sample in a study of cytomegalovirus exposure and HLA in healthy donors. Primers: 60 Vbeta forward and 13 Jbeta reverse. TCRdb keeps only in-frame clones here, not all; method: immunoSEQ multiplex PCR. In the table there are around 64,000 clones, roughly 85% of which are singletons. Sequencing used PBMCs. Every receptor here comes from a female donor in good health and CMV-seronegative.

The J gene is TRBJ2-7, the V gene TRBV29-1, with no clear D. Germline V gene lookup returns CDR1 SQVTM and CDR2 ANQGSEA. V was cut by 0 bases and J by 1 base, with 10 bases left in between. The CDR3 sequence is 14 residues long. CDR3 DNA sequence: TGCAGCGTTGAAGACCCTAGGATATCCTACGAGCAGTACTTC. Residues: CSVEDPRISYEQYF.

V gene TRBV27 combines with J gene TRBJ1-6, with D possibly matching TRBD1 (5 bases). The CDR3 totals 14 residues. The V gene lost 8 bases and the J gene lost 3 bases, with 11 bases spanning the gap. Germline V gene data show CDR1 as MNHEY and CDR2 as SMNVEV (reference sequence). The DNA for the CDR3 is TGTGCCAGCTGGGGGGGTCTCTATAATTCACCCCTCCACTTT. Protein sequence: CASWGGLYNSPLHF.

The CDR3 protein is CASSSPGGANYGYTF. Written as DNA, the CDR3 is TGTGCCAGCAGTTCCCCCGGGGGAGCTAACTATGGCTACACCTTC. This rearrangement joins TRBV6-1 to TRBJ1-2, with D possibly matching TRBD1 (5 bases). Trimming shortened V by 5 bases and J by 0 bases, and 13 bases separated the two germline ends. The CDR3 contains 15 residues. Germline values: CDR1 MNHNS, CDR2 SASEGT.

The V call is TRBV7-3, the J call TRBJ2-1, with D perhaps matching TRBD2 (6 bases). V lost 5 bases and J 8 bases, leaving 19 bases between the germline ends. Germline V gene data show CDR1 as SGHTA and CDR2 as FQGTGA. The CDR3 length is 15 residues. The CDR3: CASSPGRSGSDEQFF. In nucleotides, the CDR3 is TGTGCCAGCAGCCCGGGGAGGAGTGGGTCGGATGAGCAGTTCTTC.

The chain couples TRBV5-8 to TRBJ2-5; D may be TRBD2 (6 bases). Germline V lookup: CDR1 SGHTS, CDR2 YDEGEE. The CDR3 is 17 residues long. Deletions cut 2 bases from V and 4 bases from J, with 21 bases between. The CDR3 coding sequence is TGTGCCAGCAGCTTTGTGGGGACTGCGTCAATGGGAGAGACCCAGTACTTC. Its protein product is CASSFVGTASMGETQYF.

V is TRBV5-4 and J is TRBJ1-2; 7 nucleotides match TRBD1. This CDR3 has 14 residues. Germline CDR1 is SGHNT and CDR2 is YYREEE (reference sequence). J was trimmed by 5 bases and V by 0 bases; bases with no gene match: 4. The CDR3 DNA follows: TGTGCCAGCAGCTTGGGCCAGGGGGAATATGGCTACACCTTC. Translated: CASSLGQGEYGYTF.

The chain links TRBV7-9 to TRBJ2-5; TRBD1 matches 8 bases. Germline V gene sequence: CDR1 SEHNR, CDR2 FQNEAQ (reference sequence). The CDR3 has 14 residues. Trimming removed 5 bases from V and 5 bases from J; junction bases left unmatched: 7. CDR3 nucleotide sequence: TGTGCCAGCAGCCAGACAGGGGCGGGCGAGACCCAGTACTTC. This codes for CASSQTGAGETQYF.

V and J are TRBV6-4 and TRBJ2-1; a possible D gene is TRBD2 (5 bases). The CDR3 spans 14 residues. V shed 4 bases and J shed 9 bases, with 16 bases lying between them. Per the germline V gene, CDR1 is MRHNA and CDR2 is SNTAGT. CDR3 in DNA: TGTGCCAGCAGTGTCTTGGGGAGTTCGGGTGAGCAGTTCTTC. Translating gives CASSVLGSSGEQFF.

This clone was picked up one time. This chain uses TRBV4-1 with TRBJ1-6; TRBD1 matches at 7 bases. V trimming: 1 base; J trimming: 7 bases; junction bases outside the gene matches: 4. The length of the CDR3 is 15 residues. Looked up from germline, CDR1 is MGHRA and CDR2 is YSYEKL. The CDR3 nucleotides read TGCGCCAGCAGCCAAGGGACAGGATCGAATTCACCCCTCCACTTT. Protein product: CASSQGTGSNSPLHF.

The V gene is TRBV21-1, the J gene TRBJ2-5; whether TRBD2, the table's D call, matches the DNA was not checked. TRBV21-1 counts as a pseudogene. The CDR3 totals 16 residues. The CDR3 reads CASSKGAPGGQETQYF. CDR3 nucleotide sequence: TGTGCCAGCAGCAAAGGGGCCCCAGGAGGCCAAGAGACCCAGTACTTC.

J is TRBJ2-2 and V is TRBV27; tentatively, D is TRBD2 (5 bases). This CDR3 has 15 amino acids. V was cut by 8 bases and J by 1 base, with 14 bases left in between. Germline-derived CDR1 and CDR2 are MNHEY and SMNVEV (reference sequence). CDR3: CASSPMAGNTGELFF. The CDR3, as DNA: TGTGCCAGCTCACCGATGGCGGGGAACACCGGGGAGCTGTTTTTT.

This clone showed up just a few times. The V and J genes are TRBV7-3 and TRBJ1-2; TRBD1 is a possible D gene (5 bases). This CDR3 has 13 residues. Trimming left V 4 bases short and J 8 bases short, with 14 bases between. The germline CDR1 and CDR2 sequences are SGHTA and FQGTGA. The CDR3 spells CASSSPRGGGYTF. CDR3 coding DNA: TGTGCCAGCAGCTCGCCGAGGGGAGGGGGCTACACCTTC.

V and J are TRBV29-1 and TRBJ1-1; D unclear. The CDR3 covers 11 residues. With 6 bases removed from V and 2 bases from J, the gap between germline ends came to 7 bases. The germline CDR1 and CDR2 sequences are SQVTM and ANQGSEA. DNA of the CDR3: TGCAGCGTGGGCAGCAACACTGAAGCTTTCTTT. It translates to CSVGSNTEAFF.

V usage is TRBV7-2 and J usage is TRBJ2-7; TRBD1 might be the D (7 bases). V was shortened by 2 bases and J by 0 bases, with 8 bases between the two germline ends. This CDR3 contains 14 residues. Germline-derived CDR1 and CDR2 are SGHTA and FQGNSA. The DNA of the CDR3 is TGTGCCAGCAGCTTACAGGGGGGCTCCTACGAGCAGTACTTC. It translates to CASSLQGGSYEQYF.

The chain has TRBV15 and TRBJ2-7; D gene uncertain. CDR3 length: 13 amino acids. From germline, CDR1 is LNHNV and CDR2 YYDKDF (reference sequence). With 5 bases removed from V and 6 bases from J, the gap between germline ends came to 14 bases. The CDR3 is CATSPSVVGEQYF. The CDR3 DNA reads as TGTGCCACCAGCCCGTCGGTTGTTGGCGAGCAGTACTTC. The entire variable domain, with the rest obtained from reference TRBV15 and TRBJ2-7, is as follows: DAMVIQNPRYQVTQFGKPVTLSCSQTLNHNVMYWYQQKSSQAPKLLFHYYDKDFNNEADTPDNFQSRRPNTSFCFLDIRSPGLGDTAMYLCATSPSVVGEQYFGPGTRLTVT.

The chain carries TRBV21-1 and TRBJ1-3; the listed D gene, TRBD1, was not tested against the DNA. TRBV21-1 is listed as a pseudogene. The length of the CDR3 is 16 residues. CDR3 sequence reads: CASSKAKGARGNTIYF. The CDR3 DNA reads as TGTGCCAGCAGCAAAGCGAAGGGGGCGCGGGGAAACACCATATATTTT.

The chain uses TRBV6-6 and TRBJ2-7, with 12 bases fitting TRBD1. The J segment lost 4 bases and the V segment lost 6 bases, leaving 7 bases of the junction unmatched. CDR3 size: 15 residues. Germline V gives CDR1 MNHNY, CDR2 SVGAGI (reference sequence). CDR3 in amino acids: CASRMGQGARYEQYF. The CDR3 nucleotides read TGTGCCAGCAGGATGGGACAGGGGGCTCGGTACGAGCAGTACTTC.

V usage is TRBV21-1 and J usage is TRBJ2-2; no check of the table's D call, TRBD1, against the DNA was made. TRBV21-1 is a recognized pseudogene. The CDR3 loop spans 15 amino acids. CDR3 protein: CASGDRNANTGELFF. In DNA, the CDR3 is TGTGCCAGCGGTGACAGGAACGCGAACACCGGGGAGCTGTTTTTT.

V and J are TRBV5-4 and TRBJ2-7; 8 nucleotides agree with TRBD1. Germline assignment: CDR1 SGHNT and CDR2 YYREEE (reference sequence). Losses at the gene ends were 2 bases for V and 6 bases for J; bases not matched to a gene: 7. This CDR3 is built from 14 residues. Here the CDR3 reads CASSFGRGLGEQYF. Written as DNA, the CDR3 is TGTGCCAGCAGCTTTGGCAGGGGGCTGGGCGAGCAGTACTTC.

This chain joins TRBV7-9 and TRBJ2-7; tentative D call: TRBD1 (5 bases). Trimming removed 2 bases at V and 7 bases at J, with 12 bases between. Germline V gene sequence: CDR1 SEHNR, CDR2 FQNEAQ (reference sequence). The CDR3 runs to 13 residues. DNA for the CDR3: TGTGCCAGCAGCTTAAAGGGGATGGGTGAGCAGTACTTC. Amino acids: CASSLKGMGEQYF. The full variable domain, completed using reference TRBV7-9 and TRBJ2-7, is DTGVSQNPRHKITKRGQNVTFRCDPISEHNRLYWYRQTLGQGPEFLTYFQNEAQLEKSRLLSDRFSAERPKGSFSTLEIQRTEQGDSAMYLCASSLKGMGEQYFGPGTRLTVT.